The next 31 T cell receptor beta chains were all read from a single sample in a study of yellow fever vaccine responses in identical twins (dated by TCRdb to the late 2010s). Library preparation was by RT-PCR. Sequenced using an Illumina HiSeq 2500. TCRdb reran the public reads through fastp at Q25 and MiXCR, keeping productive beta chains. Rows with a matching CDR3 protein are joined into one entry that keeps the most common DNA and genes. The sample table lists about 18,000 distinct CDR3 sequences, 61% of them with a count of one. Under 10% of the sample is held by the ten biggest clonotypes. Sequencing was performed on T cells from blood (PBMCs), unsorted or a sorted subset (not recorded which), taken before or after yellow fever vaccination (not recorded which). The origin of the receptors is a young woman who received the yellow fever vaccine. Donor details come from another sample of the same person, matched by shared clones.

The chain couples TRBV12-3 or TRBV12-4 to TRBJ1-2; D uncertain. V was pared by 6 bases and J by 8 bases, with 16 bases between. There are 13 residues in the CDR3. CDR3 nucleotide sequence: TGTGCCAGCAGGTTACAGCCCCTTGGGGGCTACACCTTC. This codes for CASRLQPLGGYTF.

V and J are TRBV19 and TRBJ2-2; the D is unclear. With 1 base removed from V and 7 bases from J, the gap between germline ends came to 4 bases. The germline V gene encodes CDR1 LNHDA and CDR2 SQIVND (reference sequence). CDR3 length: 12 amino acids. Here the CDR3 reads CASSIGRGELFF. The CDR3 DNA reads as TGTGCCAGTAGTATAGGGCGCGGGGAGCTGTTTTTT.

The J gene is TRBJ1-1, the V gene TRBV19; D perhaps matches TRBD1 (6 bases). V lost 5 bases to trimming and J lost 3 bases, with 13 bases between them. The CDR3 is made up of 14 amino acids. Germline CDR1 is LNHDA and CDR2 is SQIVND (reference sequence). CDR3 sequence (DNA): TGTGCCAGTAGTGTTGACAGGACCTACACTGAAGCTTTCTTT. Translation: CASSVDRTYTEAFF.

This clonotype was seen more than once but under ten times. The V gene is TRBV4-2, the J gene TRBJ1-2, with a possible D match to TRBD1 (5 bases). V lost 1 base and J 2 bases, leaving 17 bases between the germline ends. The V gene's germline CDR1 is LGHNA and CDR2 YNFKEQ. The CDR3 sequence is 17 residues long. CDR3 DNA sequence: TGTGCCAGCAGCCAAGGGCCCAGGGTTAAAACGAACTATGGCTACACCTTC. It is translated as CASSQGPRVKTNYGYTF.

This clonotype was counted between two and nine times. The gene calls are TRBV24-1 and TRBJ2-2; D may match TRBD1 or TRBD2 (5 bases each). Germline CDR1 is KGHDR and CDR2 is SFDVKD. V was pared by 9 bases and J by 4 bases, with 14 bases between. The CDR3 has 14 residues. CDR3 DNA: TGTGCCACCGACCCGGGACGCGGCACCGGGGAGCTGTTTTTT. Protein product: CATDPGRGTGELFF.

CDR3 loop: CASRRDRGTGELFF. CDR3 sequence (DNA): TGTGCCAGCAGGCGGGACAGGGGGACCGGGGAGCTGTTTTTT. The V and J genes are TRBV27 and TRBJ2-2, with 11 positions matching TRBD1. V lost 6 bases and J lost 5; bases outside the gene matches: 2. This CDR3 is 14 amino acids long. CDR1 is MNHEY, CDR2 SMNVEV, per germline (reference sequence).

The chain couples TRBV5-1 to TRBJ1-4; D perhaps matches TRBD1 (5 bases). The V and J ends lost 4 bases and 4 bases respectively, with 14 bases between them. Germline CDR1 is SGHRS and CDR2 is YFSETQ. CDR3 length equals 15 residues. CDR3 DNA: TGCGCCAGCAGCCCCCTGGGACTCAATAATGAAAAACTGTTTTTT. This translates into CASSPLGLNNEKLFF.

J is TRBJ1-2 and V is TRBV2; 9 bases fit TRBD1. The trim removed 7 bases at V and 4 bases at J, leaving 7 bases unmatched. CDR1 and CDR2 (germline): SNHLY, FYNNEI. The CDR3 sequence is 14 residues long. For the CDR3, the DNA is TGTGCCAGCATACAGGGGGCGGGGTCCTATGGCTACACCTTC. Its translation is CASIQGAGSYGYTF.

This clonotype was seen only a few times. In nucleotides, the CDR3 is TGTGCCAGCAGCTTTGACTCAAAGAGCTCCTACGAGCAGTACGTC. Translating it yields CASSFDSKSSYEQYV. The chain employs TRBV5-5 and TRBJ2-7; D remains ambiguous. This CDR3 region has 15 residues. Germline V CDR1 and CDR2: SGHKS, YYEKEE (reference sequence). V lost 2 bases and J 0 bases, leaving 12 bases between the germline ends.

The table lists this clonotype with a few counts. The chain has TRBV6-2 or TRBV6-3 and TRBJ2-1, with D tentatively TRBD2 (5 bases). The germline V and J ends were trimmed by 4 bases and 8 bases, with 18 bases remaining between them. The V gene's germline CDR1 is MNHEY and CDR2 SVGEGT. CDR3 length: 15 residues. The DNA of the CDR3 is TGTGCCAGCAGTTCGAACAATTTAGCGAACCATGAGCAGTTCTTC. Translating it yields CASSSNNLANHEQFF.

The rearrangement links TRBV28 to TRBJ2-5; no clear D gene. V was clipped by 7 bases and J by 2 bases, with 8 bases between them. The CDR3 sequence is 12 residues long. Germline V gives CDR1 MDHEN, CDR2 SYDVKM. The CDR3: CASNVGQETQYF. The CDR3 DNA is TGTGCCAGCAATGTAGGACAAGAGACCCAGTACTTC.

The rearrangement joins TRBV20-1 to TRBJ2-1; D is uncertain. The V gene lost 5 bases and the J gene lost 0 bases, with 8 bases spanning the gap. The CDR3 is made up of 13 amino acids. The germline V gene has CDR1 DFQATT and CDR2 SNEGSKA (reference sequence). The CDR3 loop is CSAYPGSYNEQFF. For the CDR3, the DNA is TGCAGTGCTTACCCTGGCTCCTACAATGAGCAGTTCTTC.

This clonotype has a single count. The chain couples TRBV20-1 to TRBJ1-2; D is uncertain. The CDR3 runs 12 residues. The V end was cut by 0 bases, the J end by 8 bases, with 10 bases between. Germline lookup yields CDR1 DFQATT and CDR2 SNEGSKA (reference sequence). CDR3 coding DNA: TGCAGTGCTAGAGATAGAGGGAAAGGCTACACCTTC. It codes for CSARDRGKGYTF.

The CDR3 nucleotides are TGTGCCAGCTCACCAAATGGGGAGAACACTGAAGCTTTCTTT. Translation gives CASSPNGENTEAFF. V gene TRBV18 combines with J gene TRBJ1-1; D gene uncertain. The V end was cut by 2 bases, the J end by 1 base, with 8 bases between. Looked up from germline, CDR1 is KGHSH and CDR2 is LQKENI. This CDR3 is built from 14 residues.

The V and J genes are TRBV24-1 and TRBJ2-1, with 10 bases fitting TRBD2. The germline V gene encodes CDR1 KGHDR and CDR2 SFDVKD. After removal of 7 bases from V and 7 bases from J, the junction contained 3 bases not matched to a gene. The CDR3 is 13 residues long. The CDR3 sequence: CATRGTSVNEQFF. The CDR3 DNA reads TGTGCCACCAGGGGGACTAGCGTAAATGAGCAGTTCTTC.

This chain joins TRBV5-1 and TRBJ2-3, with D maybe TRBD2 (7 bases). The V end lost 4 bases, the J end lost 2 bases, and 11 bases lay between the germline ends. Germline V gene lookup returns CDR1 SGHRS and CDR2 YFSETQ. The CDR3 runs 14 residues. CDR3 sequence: CASSKGGPTDTQYF. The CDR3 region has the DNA TGCGCCAGCAGCAAGGGGGGGCCCACAGATACGCAGTATTTT.

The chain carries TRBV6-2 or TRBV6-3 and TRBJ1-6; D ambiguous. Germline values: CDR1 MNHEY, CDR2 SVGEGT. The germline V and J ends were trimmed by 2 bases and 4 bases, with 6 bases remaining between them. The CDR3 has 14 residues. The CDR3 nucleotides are TGTGCCAGCAGTTACCGGGTTTATAATTCACCCCTCCACTTT. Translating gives CASSYRVYNSPLHF.

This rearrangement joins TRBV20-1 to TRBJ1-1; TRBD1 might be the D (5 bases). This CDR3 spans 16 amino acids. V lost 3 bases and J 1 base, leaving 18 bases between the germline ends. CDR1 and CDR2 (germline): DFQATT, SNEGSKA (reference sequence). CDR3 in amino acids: CSASSWTSFTNTEAFF. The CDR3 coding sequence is TGCAGTGCTAGTAGCTGGACATCGTTCACGAACACTGAAGCTTTCTTT.

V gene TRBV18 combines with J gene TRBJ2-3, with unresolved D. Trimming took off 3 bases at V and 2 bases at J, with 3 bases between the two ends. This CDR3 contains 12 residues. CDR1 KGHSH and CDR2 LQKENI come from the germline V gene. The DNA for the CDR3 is TGTGCCAGCTCACCCATCACAGATACGCAGTATTTT. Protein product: CASSPITDTQYF.

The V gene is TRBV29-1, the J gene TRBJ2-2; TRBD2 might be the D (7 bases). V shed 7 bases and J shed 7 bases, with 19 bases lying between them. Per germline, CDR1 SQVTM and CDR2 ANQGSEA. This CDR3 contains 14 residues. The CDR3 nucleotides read TGCAGCGCCAAGAGGGGGGGGACTAACGGGGAGCTGTTTTTT. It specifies CSAKRGGTNGELFF.

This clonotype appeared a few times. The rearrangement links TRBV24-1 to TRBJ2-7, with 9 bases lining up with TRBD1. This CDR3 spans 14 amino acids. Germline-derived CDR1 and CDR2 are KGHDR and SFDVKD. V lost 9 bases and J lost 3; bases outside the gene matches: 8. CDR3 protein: CATSTGGRNYEQYF. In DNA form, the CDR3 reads TGTGCCACCTCCACAGGGGGCCGAAACTACGAGCAGTACTTC.

CDR3 sequence reads: CASSGGLSSYNEQFF. The CDR3, as DNA: TGTGCCAGCAGTGGAGGCCTGAGCTCCTACAATGAGCAGTTCTTC. The chain is built from TRBV2 and TRBJ2-1; no definite D call. V lost 4 bases, J lost 0 bases, and 10 bases lay in between. Germline V gene sequence: CDR1 SNHLY, CDR2 FYNNEI. This CDR3 is 15 amino acids long.

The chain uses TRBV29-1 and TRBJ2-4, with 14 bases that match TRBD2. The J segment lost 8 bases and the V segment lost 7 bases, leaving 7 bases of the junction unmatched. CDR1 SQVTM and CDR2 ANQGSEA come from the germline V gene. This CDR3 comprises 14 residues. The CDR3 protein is CSAETSGRADIQYF. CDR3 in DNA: TGCAGCGCGGAGACTAGCGGGAGGGCTGACATTCAGTACTTC.

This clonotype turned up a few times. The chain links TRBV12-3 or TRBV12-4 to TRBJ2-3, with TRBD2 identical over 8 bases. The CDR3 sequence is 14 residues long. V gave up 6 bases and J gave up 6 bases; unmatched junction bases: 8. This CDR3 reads CASSREGQGDTQYF. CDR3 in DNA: TGTGCCAGCAGCCGGGAGGGCCAAGGGGATACGCAGTATTTT.

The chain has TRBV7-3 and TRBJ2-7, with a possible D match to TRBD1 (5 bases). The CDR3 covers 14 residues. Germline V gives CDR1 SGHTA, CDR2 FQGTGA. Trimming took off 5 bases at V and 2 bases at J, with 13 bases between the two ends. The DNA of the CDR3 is TGTGCCAGCAGCCCCACTACAGGTCCCTACGAGCAGTACTTC. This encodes CASSPTTGPYEQYF.

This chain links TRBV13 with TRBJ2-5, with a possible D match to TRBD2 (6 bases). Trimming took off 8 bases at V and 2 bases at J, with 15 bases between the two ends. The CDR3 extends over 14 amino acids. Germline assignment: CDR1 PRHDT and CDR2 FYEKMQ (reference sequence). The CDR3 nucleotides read TGTGCCAGCCTTCGGCGGGAAGGACAAGAGACCCAGTACTTC. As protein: CASLRREGQETQYF.

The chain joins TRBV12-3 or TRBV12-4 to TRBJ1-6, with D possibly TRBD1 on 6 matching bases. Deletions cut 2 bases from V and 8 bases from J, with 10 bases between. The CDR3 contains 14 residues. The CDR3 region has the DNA TGTGCCAGCAGTTTACGAACAGGGTATTCACCCCTCCACTTT. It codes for CASSLRTGYSPLHF.

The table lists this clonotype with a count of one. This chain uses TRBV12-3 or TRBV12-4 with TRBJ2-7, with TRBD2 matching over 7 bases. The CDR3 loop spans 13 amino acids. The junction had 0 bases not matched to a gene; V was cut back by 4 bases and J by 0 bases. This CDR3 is CASSWDYSYEQYF. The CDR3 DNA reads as TGTGCCAGCAGTTGGGACTACTCCTACGAGCAGTACTTC.

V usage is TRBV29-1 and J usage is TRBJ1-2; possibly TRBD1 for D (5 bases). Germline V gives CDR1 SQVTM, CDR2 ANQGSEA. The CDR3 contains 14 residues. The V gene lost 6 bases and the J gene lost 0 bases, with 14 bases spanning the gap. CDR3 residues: CSVERGGPNYGYTF. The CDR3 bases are TGCAGCGTCGAGAGGGGCGGCCCTAACTATGGCTACACCTTC. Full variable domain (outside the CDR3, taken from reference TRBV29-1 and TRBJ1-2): SAVISQKPSRDICQRGTSLTIQCQVDSQVTMMFWYRQQPGQSLTLIATANQGSEATYESGFVIDKFPISRPNLTFSTLTVSNMSPEDSSIYLCSVERGGPNYGYTFGSGTRLTVV.

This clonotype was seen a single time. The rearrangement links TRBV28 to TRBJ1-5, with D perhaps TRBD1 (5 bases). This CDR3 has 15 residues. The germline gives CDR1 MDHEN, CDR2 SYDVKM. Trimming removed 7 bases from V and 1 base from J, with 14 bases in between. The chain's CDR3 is CASKPPGGSNQPQHF. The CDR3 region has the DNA TGTGCCAGCAAACCGCCCGGGGGGAGCAATCAGCCCCAGCATTTT.

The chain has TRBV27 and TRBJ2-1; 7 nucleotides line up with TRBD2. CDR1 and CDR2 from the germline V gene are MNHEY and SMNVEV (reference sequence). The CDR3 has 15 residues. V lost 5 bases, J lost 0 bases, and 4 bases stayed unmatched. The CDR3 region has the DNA TGTGCCAGCAGTCAAAGGACTAGCTCCTACAATGAGCAGTTCTTC. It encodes CASSQRTSSYNEQFF.